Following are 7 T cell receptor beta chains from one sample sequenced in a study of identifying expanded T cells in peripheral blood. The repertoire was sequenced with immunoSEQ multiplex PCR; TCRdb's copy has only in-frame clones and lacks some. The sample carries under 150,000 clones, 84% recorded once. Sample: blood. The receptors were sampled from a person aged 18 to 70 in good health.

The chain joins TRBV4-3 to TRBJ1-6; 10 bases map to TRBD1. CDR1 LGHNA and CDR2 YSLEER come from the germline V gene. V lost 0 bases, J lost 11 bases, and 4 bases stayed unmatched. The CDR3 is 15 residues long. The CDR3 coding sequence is TGCGCCAGCAGCCAAGAGAGGACAGGGGGTGCACCCCTCCACTTT. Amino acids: CASSQERTGGAPLHF.

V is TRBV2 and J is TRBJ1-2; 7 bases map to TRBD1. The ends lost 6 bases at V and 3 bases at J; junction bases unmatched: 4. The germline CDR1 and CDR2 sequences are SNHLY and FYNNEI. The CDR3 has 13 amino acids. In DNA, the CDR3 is TGTGCCAGCAGGATAGGACAGGACTATGGCTACACCTTC. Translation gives CASRIGQDYGYTF.

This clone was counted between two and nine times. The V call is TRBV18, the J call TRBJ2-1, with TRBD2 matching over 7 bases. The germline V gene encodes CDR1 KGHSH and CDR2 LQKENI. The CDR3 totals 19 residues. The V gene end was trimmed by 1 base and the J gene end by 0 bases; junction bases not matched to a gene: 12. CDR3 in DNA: TGTGCCAGCTCACCACATGCTCCGGTTCGGGAGGCCTCCTACAATGAGCAGTTCTTC. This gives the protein CASSPHAPVREASYNEQFF.

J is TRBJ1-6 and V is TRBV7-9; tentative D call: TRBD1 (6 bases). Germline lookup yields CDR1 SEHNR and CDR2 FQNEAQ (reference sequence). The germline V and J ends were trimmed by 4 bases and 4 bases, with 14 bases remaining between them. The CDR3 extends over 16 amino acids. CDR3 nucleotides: TGTGCCAGCAGCTCACTCGAGGACAGATATAATTCACCCCTCCACTTT. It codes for CASSSLEDRYNSPLHF.

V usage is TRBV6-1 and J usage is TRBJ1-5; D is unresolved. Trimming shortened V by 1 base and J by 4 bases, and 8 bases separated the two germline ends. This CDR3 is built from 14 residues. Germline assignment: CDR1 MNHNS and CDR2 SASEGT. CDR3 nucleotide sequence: TGTGCCAGCAGTGAAGGTTCAGAGAATCAGCCCCAGCATTTT. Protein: CASSEGSENQPQHF.

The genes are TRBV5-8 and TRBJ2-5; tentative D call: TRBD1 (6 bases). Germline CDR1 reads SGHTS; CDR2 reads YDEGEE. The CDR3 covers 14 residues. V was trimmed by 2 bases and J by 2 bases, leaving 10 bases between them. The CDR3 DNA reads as TGTGCCAGCAGCTTAGGACAGACACAAGAGACCCAGTACTTC. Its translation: CASSLGQTQETQYF.

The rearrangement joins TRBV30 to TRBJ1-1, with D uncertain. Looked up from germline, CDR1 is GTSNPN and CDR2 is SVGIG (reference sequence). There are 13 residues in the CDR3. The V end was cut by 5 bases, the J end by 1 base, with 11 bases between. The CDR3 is CAWGLFSNTEAFF. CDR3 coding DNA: TGTGCCTGGGGACTTTTTTCGAACACTGAAGCTTTCTTT.